What follows are 10 T cell receptor beta chains derived from one specimen sequenced in a study of blood T cells in healthy people across ages (dated by TCRdb to 2013 to 2016). To prepare the library, 5' RACE was applied. Data came from an Illumina HiSeq 2500. A second roughly 6 to 11 cycle PCR used a sample-barcoded 5' primer and a J-beta primer mix. TCRdb applied fastp at Q25 and MiXCR to the public reads, then kept only in-frame beta chains. When rows share a CDR3 protein, they turn into one entry using the most common DNA and genes. For this sample the table gives about 1.8 million distinct CDR3 sequences, of which roughly 49% were detected only once. Approximately 2.1% of the sample rests with the top ten. Sequenced: blood. The receptors stem from a woman between 40 and 50 years old in good health.

The gene calls are TRBV2 and TRBJ2-3; possible D gene TRBD1, 5 bases. The CDR3 has 13 amino acids. With 6 bases removed from V and 2 bases from J, the gap between germline ends came to 9 bases. Germline CDR1 is SNHLY and CDR2 is FYNNEI. The CDR3 bases are TGTGCCAGCAGCACAGGATTCACAGATACGCAGTATTTT. Amino acids: CASSTGFTDTQYF.

The rearrangement uses TRBV7-3 and TRBJ2-5, with D perhaps assigned TRBD1 or TRBD2 (5 bases each). Trimming cost V 2 bases and J 5 bases, with 15 bases left between them. From germline, CDR1 is SGHTA and CDR2 FQGTGA. The CDR3 contains 15 residues. CDR3 loop: CASSLDPGTGETQYF. The DNA of the CDR3 is TGTGCCAGCAGCTTAGATCCGGGGACCGGGGAGACCCAGTACTTC.

The chain carries TRBV10-2 and TRBJ2-5, with unresolved D. The CDR3 extends over 13 amino acids. Trimming left V 6 bases short and J 1 base short, with 9 bases between. Germline CDR1 reads WSHSY; CDR2 reads SAAADI. The CDR3 nucleotides read TGCGCCAGCAGGGAGAAGGGCCAAGAGACCCAGTACTTC. Translating gives CASREKGQETQYF.

This clonotype was found once. This chain links TRBV11-3 with TRBJ2-1, with 7 bases matching TRBD2. CDR1 is SGHNT, CDR2 YENEEA, per germline. Losses at the gene ends were 5 bases for V and 5 bases for J; bases not matched to a gene: 9. The CDR3 runs to 15 residues. The CDR3 sequence is CASSEGPRGDNEQFF. For the CDR3, the DNA is TGTGCCAGCAGCGAGGGACCTCGGGGGGACAATGAGCAGTTCTTC.

This clonotype was counted a few times. The CDR3 loop reads CASSYSVGQRYNEQFF. CDR3 sequence (DNA): TGTGCCAGCAGTTACTCAGTGGGACAGCGATACAATGAGCAGTTCTTC. This chain uses TRBV6-5 with TRBJ2-1, with 7 bases matching TRBD1. V lost 0 bases and J lost 4; bases outside the gene matches: 6. The CDR3 loop spans 16 amino acids. The germline V gene encodes CDR1 MNHEY and CDR2 SVGAGI.

In its sample, this clonotype was seen a few times. The chain joins TRBV5-6 to TRBJ2-1, with 8 bases aligning to TRBD2. The CDR3 has 13 residues. The V and J ends lost 0 bases and 9 bases, in that order; junction bases with no gene match: 2. Germline CDR1 SGHDT, CDR2 YYEEEE. The CDR3 region is CASSLGLATEQFF. The CDR3 DNA reads as TGTGCCAGCAGCTTGGGACTAGCGACTGAGCAGTTCTTC.

This clonotype was observed a handful of times. The chain employs TRBV6-6 and TRBJ2-3, with D uncertain. Trimming shortened V by 6 bases and J by 0 bases, and 13 bases separated the two germline ends. Germline V CDR1 and CDR2: MNHNY, SVGAGI (reference sequence). This CDR3 is built from 15 residues. The CDR3 loop is CASSHRAFSTDTQYF. The CDR3 bases are TGTGCCAGCAGCCACCGGGCCTTTAGCACAGATACGCAGTATTTT.

The rearrangement links TRBV21-1 to TRBJ2-3; TRBD2 reflects the table's D call only, with no check against the DNA. TRBV21-1 is annotated as a pseudogene. The CDR3 consists of 17 residues. In nucleotides, the CDR3 is TGTGCCAGCAGCAAAGTCCCTAGCGGGGGGCTCACAGATACGCAGTATTTT. Its translation is CASSKVPSGGLTDTQYF.

This clonotype came up a few times. V and J are TRBV6-5 and TRBJ2-1; TRBD2 matches 7 bases. The CDR3 sequence is 11 residues long. With 2 bases clipped from V and 12 bases from J, the junction kept 1 base outside the gene matches. Germline loops: CDR1 MNHEY, CDR2 SVGAGI. DNA for the CDR3: TGTGCCAGCAGTTACCCGGGAGGGCAGTTCTTC. Residues: CASSYPGGQFF.

This clonotype was observed a handful of times. The V and J genes are TRBV29-1 and TRBJ1-2; D is possibly TRBD1 (5 bases). Per the germline V gene, CDR1 is SQVTM and CDR2 is ANQGSEA. V lost 7 bases, J lost 2 bases, and 20 bases lay in between. This CDR3 comprises 15 residues. The CDR3 reads CSARGGKGRNYGYTF. DNA for the CDR3: TGCAGCGCCCGCGGAGGGAAGGGACGGAACTATGGCTACACCTTC.